This entry lists 11 T cell receptor beta chains sequenced from one sample in a study of cytomegalovirus exposure and HLA in healthy donors. The PCR employed 60 Vbeta primers together with 13 Jbeta primers. The assay was immunoSEQ multiplex PCR, and TCRdb's table has in-frame clones only and misses some. The table includes approximately 220,000 clones, less than 85% detected once. Sequencing used PBMCs. The receptors derive from a girl aged 2-10 years in good health and CMV-seronegative.

With respect to this clone: This specimen includes other DNA sequences encoding the same CDR3. CDR3 nucleotides: TGTGCCAGTAGTTCCCTGCGACAGAGAGCCAAAAACATTCAGTACTTC. It encodes CASSSLRQRAKNIQYF. The chain employs TRBV19 and TRBJ2-4; D might be TRBD1 (5 bases). Germline lookup yields CDR1 LNHDA and CDR2 SQIVND (reference sequence). The CDR3 is 16 residues long. V was cut by 5 bases and J by 0 bases, with 14 bases left in between.

The chain has TRBV7-9 and TRBJ2-2; TRBD1 is a possible D gene (6 bases). Germline loops: CDR1 SEHNR, CDR2 FQNEAQ (reference sequence). Between the trimmed V and J ends, which lost 6 bases and 3 bases, there was a span of 20 bases. The CDR3 runs to 17 residues. Here the CDR3 DNA reads TGTGCCAGCAGTTTTCCCTACAGGGACACGGACACCGGGGAGCTGTTTTTT. Translation: CASSFPYRDTDTGELFF.

This clone was counted between two and nine times. The J gene is TRBJ2-7, the V gene TRBV2, with D possibly being TRBD1 (6 bases). V shed 3 bases and J shed 6 bases, with 21 bases lying between them. The CDR3 contains 16 residues. The V gene's germline CDR1 is SNHLY and CDR2 FYNNEI. Here the CDR3 reads CASSDGWTATLGEQYF. The CDR3 nucleotides are TGTGCCAGCAGTGACGGCTGGACAGCGACGCTTGGCGAGCAGTACTTC.

This sequence joins TRBV27 and TRBJ2-7; 13 positions match TRBD2. The junction had 16 bases not matched to a gene; V was cut back by 4 bases and J by 1 base. CDR1 is MNHEY and CDR2 is SMNVEV in the germline V gene (reference sequence). The CDR3 spans 20 residues. CDR3 nucleotide sequence: TGTGCCAGCAGTTCATTGACCGGGACTAGCGGGATTTTTGGGTCCTACGAGCAGTACTTC. It encodes CASSSLTGTSGIFGSYEQYF.

The chain carries TRBV29-1 and TRBJ2-7, with D tentatively TRBD1 (6 bases). V was pared by 4 bases and J by 3 bases, with 7 bases between. Germline V gene lookup returns CDR1 SQVTM and CDR2 ANQGSEA. The CDR3 covers 11 residues. As DNA, the CDR3 is TGCAGCGTTGGGACAGACTACGAGCAGTACTTC. This gives the protein CSVGTDYEQYF.

The V call is TRBV5-1, the J call TRBJ2-3; TRBD2 matches at 9 bases. The CDR3 is 17 amino acids. With 4 bases clipped from V and 0 bases from J, the junction kept 9 bases outside the gene matches. Germline V lookup: CDR1 SGHRS, CDR2 YFSETQ. CDR3 residues: CASSPLTSGLSTDTQYF. In nucleotides, the CDR3 is TGCGCCAGCAGCCCCCTGACTAGCGGCCTTAGCACAGATACGCAGTATTTT. The full variable domain, in which reference TRBV5-1 and TRBJ2-3 provide the parts outside the CDR3, is KAGVTQTPRYLIKTRGQQVTLSCSPISGHRSVSWYQQTPGQGLQFLFEYFSETQRNKGNFPGRFSGRQFSNSRSEMNVSTLELGDSALYLCASSPLTSGLSTDTQYFGPGTRLTVL.

The chain has TRBV7-6 and TRBJ1-1, with D maybe TRBD1 (6 bases). Trimming removed 3 bases at V and 1 base at J, with 12 bases between. Germline V lookup: CDR1 SGHVS, CDR2 FNYEAQ. This CDR3 comprises 15 residues. The CDR3 DNA sequence: TGTGCCAGCAGCTTGCGGCAGGGGAGGAACACTGAAGCTTTCTTT. It codes for CASSLRQGRNTEAFF.

This chain connects TRBV6-1 to TRBJ1-1; D call uncertain. The germline CDR1 and CDR2 sequences are MNHNS and SASEGT. V was cut by 4 bases and J by 1 base, with 7 bases left in between. This CDR3 spans 13 amino acids. The CDR3, as DNA: TGTGCCAGCAGTGCCAGTAAGAACACTGAAGCTTTCTTT. This translates into CASSASKNTEAFF.

The chain is built from TRBV2 and TRBJ2-2, with 9 bases aligning to TRBD2. The CDR3 spans 17 residues. The germline V gene has CDR1 SNHLY and CDR2 FYNNEI. V gave up 11 bases and J gave up 3 bases; unmatched junction bases: 16. The CDR3 DNA is TGTGCCCTCGTCGTAGCGCGGGGGGGGTTGTACACCGGGGAGCTGTTTTTT. It is translated as CALVVARGGLYTGELFF.

In this sample, this clone turned up a few times. The V call is TRBV5-4, the J call TRBJ2-2, with D perhaps TRBD2 (6 bases). The germline V gene encodes CDR1 SGHNT and CDR2 YYREEE (reference sequence). CDR3 size: 15 residues. The V gene lost 0 bases and the J gene lost 5 bases, with 11 bases spanning the gap. The CDR3 DNA sequence: TGTGCCAGCAGCTTGGACCCGGCGGGAACCGGGGAGCTGTTTTTT. Protein: CASSLDPAGTGELFF. Variable domain in full (rest from reference TRBV5-4 and TRBJ2-2): ETGVTQSPTHLIKTRGQQVTLRCSSQSGHNTVSWYQQALGQGPQFIFQYYREEENGRGNFPPRFSGLQFPNYSSELNVNALELDDSALYLCASSLDPAGTGELFFGEGSRLTVL.

For the CDR3, the DNA is TGTGCCAGTTGGGACCCGACTAGCTATAAGGAGACCCAGTACTTC. Translated, it gives CASWDPTSYKETQYF. The chain has TRBV27 and TRBJ2-5; 7 nucleotides align to TRBD2. The CDR3 extends over 15 amino acids. Germline values: CDR1 MNHEY, CDR2 SMNVEV (reference sequence). The V gene end was trimmed by 9 bases and the J gene end by 5 bases; junction bases not matched to a gene: 15.